This T cell receptor (beta chain) derives from a study of Ad26.COV2.S vaccination and SARS-CoV-2 variants. This table comes from immunoSEQ multiplex PCR, and its TCRdb copy is limited to in-frame clones, with some not included. Of roughly 500,000 clones listed, 85% to 90% were seen once; the top ten hold over 2%. The treatment was: 15 to 20 received Ad26.COV2.S at low or high dose, single or two shots; roughly 5 received placebo; per-sample allocation not given. Sampling took place 63 days after the first vaccine or placebo injection. The V gene's germline CDR1 is MDHEN and CDR2 SYDVKM. This CDR3 has 15 amino acids. V gave up 5 bases and J gave up 1 base, with 12 bases separating them.

The rearrangement links TRBV28 to TRBJ1-3; D remains unclear. The receptor's source is a person aged 18-60 years who received the Ad26.COV2.S COVID-19 vaccine or a placebo. Sequencing used peripheral blood, obtained in a trial of Ad26.COV2.S vaccine versus placebo. CDR3 region: CASSPPGGSGNTIYF. As DNA, the CDR3 is TGTGCCAGCAGTCCCCCTGGCGGGTCTGGAAACACCATATATTTT.